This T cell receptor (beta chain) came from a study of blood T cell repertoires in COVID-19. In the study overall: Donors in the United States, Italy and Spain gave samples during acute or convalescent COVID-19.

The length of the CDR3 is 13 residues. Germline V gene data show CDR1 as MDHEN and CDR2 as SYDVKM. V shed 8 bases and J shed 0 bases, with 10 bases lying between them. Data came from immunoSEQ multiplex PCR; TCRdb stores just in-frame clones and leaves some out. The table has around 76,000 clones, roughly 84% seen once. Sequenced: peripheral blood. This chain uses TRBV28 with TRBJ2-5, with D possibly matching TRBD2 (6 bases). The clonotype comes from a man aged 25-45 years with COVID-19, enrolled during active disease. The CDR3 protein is CASWGDHQETQYF. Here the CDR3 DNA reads TGTGCCAGCTGGGGGGACCACCAAGAGACCCAGTACTTC.